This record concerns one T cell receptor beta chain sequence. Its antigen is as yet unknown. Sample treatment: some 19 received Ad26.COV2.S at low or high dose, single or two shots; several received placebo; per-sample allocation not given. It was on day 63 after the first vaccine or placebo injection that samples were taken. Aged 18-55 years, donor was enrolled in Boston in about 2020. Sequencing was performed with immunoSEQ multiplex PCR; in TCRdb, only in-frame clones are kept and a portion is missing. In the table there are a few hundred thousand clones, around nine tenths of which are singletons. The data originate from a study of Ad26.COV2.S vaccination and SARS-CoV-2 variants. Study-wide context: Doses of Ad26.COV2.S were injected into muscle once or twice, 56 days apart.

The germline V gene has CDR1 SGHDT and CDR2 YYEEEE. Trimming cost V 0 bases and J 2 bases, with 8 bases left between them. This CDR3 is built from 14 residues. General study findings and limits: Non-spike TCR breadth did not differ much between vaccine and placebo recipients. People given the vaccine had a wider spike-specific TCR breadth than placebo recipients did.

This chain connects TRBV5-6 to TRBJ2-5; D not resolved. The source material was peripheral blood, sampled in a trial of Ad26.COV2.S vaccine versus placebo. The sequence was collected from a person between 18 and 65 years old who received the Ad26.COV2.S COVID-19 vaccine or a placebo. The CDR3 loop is CASSLVHRQETQYF. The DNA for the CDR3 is TGTGCCAGCAGCTTGGTCCATCGGCAAGAGACCCAGTACTTC.